The 27 T cell receptor beta chains below were found in one sample sequenced in a study of shared clonotypes between healthy human individuals. Sequenced by immunoSEQ multiplex PCR; TCRdb stores in-frame clones only, minus some. The table has about 600,000 clones, roughly 97% seen once; the top ten hold 0.057%. The specimen was naive CD4+ T cells sorted from blood. As to subset: CD45RA+ positively selected. These receptor sequences come from a woman aged 25 to 39 in good health.

The chain is built from TRBV6-9 and TRBJ2-5; 7 nucleotides align to TRBD2. This CDR3 has 17 residues. The V gene end was trimmed by 5 bases and the J gene end by 4 bases; junction bases not matched to a gene: 16. The germline CDR1 and CDR2 sequences are MNHGY and SVAAGI. The CDR3 DNA sequence: TGTGCCAGCAGTCCTCTGGGGCGGGAGCTTTGTCTAGAGACCCAGTACTTC. It translates to CASSPLGRELCLETQYF.

The chain has TRBV4-2 and TRBJ2-7, with 8 positions matching TRBD2. This CDR3 is built from 18 residues. The J segment lost 7 bases and the V segment lost 1 base, leaving 18 bases of the junction unmatched. Germline-derived CDR1 and CDR2 are LGHNA and YNFKEQ. The CDR3 bases are TGTGCCAGCAGCCAAGTCCTGGCTAGCGGGCGGGGGTTGGTGGAGCAGTACTTC. Its protein is CASSQVLASGRGLVEQYF.

The J gene is TRBJ1-5, the V gene TRBV18, with D hard to call. Germline V gene lookup returns CDR1 KGHSH and CDR2 LQKENI. With 6 bases removed from V and 5 bases from J, the gap between germline ends came to 17 bases. This CDR3 comprises 15 residues. CDR3 coding DNA: TGTGCCAGCTCCAAACCCCCCGGGTATGATCAGCCCCAGCATTTT. Translating it yields CASSKPPGYDQPQHF.

Only one count was recorded for this clone. The rearrangement links TRBV5-1 to TRBJ2-5; no definite D call. Germline-derived CDR1 and CDR2 are SGHRS and YFSETQ. V was shortened by 2 bases and J by 7 bases, with 12 bases between the two germline ends. The CDR3 length is 13 residues. CDR3 in DNA: TGCGCCAGCAGCTTAGGGTCCGAAGGGACCCAGTACTTC. Protein: CASSLGSEGTQYF.

The CDR3 loop is CASSAPGRAGANVLTF. As DNA, the CDR3 is TGTGCCAGCAGTGCGCCGGGACGCGCTGGGGCCAACGTCCTGACTTTC. The chain recombines TRBV6-1 with TRBJ2-6, with D perhaps given as TRBD1 or TRBD2 (5 bases each). The germline V and J ends were trimmed by 4 bases and 2 bases, with 12 bases remaining between them. CDR1 and CDR2 (germline): MNHNS, SASEGT. The CDR3 length is 16 residues.

This chain joins TRBV6-5 and TRBJ2-3; TRBD2 is a possible D gene (5 bases). The CDR3 length is 15 residues. Deletions cut 6 bases from V and 1 base from J, with 14 bases between. Germline assignment: CDR1 MNHEY and CDR2 SVGAGI. DNA for the CDR3: TGTGCCAGCAGATTAACTAGGTTTCGCACAGATACGCAGTATTTT. This encodes CASRLTRFRTDTQYF.

The chain has TRBV7-9 and TRBJ2-1; D gene ambiguous. Per the germline V gene, CDR1 is SEHNR and CDR2 is FQNEAQ (reference sequence). With 1 base removed from V and 9 bases from J, the gap between germline ends came to 10 bases. The CDR3 is made up of 13 amino acids. CDR3 sequence reads: CASSLDTYTEQFF. As DNA, the CDR3 is TGTGCCAGCAGCTTAGACACCTATACTGAGCAGTTCTTC.

The rearrangement uses TRBV2 and TRBJ2-1; D is possibly TRBD1 (6 bases). There are 15 residues in the CDR3. Germline V gives CDR1 SNHLY, CDR2 FYNNEI. Trimming shortened V by 0 bases and J by 10 bases, and 16 bases separated the two germline ends. This CDR3 is CASSEAGVGALEQFF. CDR3 nucleotides: TGTGCCAGCAGTGAAGCGGGAGTGGGGGCCCTGGAGCAGTTCTTC.

This rearrangement joins TRBV5-6 to TRBJ2-7, with TRBD1 matching over 9 bases. After removal of 1 base from V and 6 bases from J, the junction contained 8 bases not matched to a gene. Germline CDR1 SGHDT, CDR2 YYEEEE. This CDR3 contains 15 residues. The CDR3 DNA follows: TGTGCCAGCAGCTTGAAACAGGGGGCTTACGGCGAGCAGTACTTC. The encoded protein is CASSLKQGAYGEQYF. The complete variable domain, with remaining parts taken from reference TRBV5-6 and TRBJ2-7, reads DAGVTQSPTHLIKTRGQQVTLRCSPKSGHDTVSWYQQALGQGPQFIFQYYEEEERQRGNFPDRFSGHQFPNYSSELNVNALLLGDSALYLCASSLKQGAYGEQYFGPGTRLTVT.

The CDR3 region has the DNA TGTGCCAGCAGTGCCGGACAGGGGAGCACAGATACGCAGTATTTT. Translation: CASSAGQGSTDTQYF. The chain recombines TRBV2 with TRBJ2-3; TRBD1 matches at 9 bases. The germline V gene has CDR1 SNHLY and CDR2 FYNNEI. With 4 bases clipped from V and 0 bases from J, the junction kept 2 bases outside the gene matches. This CDR3 spans 15 amino acids.

J is TRBJ2-7 and V is TRBV27, with TRBD2 matching 9 bases. The CDR3 loop spans 14 amino acids. Per germline, CDR1 MNHEY and CDR2 SMNVEV (reference sequence). Trimming cost V 7 bases and J 6 bases; bases outside gene matches: 10. Written as DNA, the CDR3 is TGTGCCAGCACCGCAGCGGGAGGACCCCTCGAGCAGTACTTC. This codes for CASTAAGGPLEQYF.

V usage is TRBV5-1 and J usage is TRBJ1-2; D unclear. Germline CDR1 is SGHRS and CDR2 is YFSETQ. The V gene lost 1 base and the J gene lost 8 bases, with 15 bases spanning the gap. This CDR3 spans 14 amino acids. Written as DNA, the CDR3 is TGCGCCAGCAGCTTGAGTGTCCCAGGAGGCGGCTACACCTTC. As protein: CASSLSVPGGGYTF.

The rearrangement uses TRBV5-1 and TRBJ2-4, with D maybe TRBD1 (5 bases). The CDR3 has 15 amino acids. V lost 6 bases and J lost 16, with 29 bases in between. Germline V lookup: CDR1 SGHRS, CDR2 YFSETQ. The CDR3 spells CASTFNPDESRGKYF. The CDR3 DNA reads as TGCGCCAGCACCTTCAACCCGGACGAATCTAGGGGAAAATACTTC.

DNA for the CDR3: TGTGCCAGCAGCTTAGATAGGGGGCCCCAAGAGACCCAGTACTTC. It specifies CASSLDRGPQETQYF. The chain carries TRBV11-2 and TRBJ2-5; 7 bases are a match to TRBD1. With V trimmed by 0 bases and J by 1 base, 2 bases remained unmatched. The CDR3 loop spans 15 amino acids. Germline lookup yields CDR1 SGHAT and CDR2 FQNNGV.

The chain couples TRBV28 to TRBJ1-5; the match to TRBD1 covers 9 bases. V lost 3 bases and J lost 3; bases outside the gene matches: 9. The CDR3 is 17 residues long. The germline V gene has CDR1 MDHEN and CDR2 SYDVKM. In DNA, the CDR3 is TGTGCCAGCAGTTTGGGACAGGGCAGGGGAAACAATCAGCCCCAGCATTTT. It specifies CASSLGQGRGNNQPQHF. Supplemented by reference TRBV28 and TRBJ1-5, the full variable domain reads DVKVTQSSRYLVKRTGEKVFLECVQDMDHENMFWYRQDPGLGLRLIYFSYDVKMKEKGDIPEGYSVSREKKERFSLILESASTNQTSMYLCASSLGQGRGNNQPQHFGDGTRLSIL.

This chain uses TRBV7-6 with TRBJ2-7; 9 bases map to TRBD1. The CDR3 covers 15 residues. Germline-derived CDR1 and CDR2 are SGHVS and FNYEAQ. The junction had 7 bases not matched to a gene; V was cut back by 3 bases and J by 4 bases. The CDR3 DNA is TGTGCCAGCAGCTTGGGACAGGGCCTAACGTACGAGCAGTACTTC. This gives the protein CASSLGQGLTYEQYF. Full variable domain (missing parts from reference TRBV7-6 and TRBJ2-7): GAGVSQSPRYKVTKRGQDVALRCDPISGHVSLYWYRQALGQGPEFLTYFNYEAQQDKSGLPNDRFSAERPEGSISTLTIQRTEQRDSAMYRCASSLGQGLTYEQYFGPGTRLTVT.

V usage is TRBV5-1 and J usage is TRBJ2-7; TRBD1 matches 7 bases. The V gene's germline CDR1 is SGHRS and CDR2 YFSETQ. Trimming cost V 1 base and J 4 bases; bases outside gene matches: 8. This CDR3 has 15 residues. CDR3 region: CASSLRPGQQYEQYF. The DNA of the CDR3 is TGCGCCAGCAGCTTGAGGCCGGGACAGCAGTACGAGCAGTACTTC.

This chain links TRBV19 with TRBJ2-7, with 7 positions matching TRBD1. Per the germline V gene, CDR1 is LNHDA and CDR2 is SQIVND (reference sequence). J was trimmed by 2 bases and V by 3 bases; bases with no gene match: 7. The CDR3 contains 15 residues. The DNA for the CDR3 is TGTGCCAGTAGTATGGGTTACAGGGGCGCCTACGAGCAGTACTTC. This translates into CASSMGYRGAYEQYF.

The chain couples TRBV25-1 to TRBJ1-3; D unresolved. V lost 2 bases to trimming and J lost 0 bases, with 8 bases between them. Germline V gene data show CDR1 as MGHDK and CDR2 as SYGVNS. The CDR3 is 15 amino acids. In DNA, the CDR3 is TGTGCCAGCAGTGAAGTTGGCAGCTCTGGAAACACCATATATTTT. The encoded protein is CASSEVGSSGNTIYF.

This clone was detected once. The J gene is TRBJ2-5, the V gene TRBV29-1; D gene uncertain. V was cut by 4 bases and J by 3 bases, with 9 bases left in between. CDR1 is SQVTM, CDR2 ANQGSEA, per germline. The CDR3 spans 12 residues. CDR3 sequence reads: CSVGSPEETQYF. CDR3 bases: TGCAGCGTTGGGTCACCGGAAGAGACCCAGTACTTC.

This clone appeared once. The chain is built from TRBV9 and TRBJ2-3; D is unclear. Trimming removed 1 base at V and 0 bases at J, with 12 bases between. The length of the CDR3 is 16 residues. Germline CDR1 is SGDLS and CDR2 is YYNGEE. CDR3 in amino acids: CASSVNAKLSTDTQYF. CDR3 DNA sequence: TGTGCCAGCAGCGTAAACGCCAAACTAAGCACAGATACGCAGTATTTT.

CDR3 DNA: TGCGCCAGCAGTGAGCCGGGACTAGCGAGCACAGATACGCAGTATTTT. Amino acids: CASSEPGLASTDTQYF. This chain uses TRBV10-2 with TRBJ2-3, with 10 bases matching TRBD2. CDR3 size: 16 residues. Unmatched junction bases numbered 2, after V lost 2 bases and J lost 0 bases. Germline V lookup: CDR1 WSHSY, CDR2 SAAADI.

The chain employs TRBV15 and TRBJ2-2; D call uncertain. The germline CDR1 and CDR2 sequences are LNHNV and YYDKDF (reference sequence). CDR3 length equals 15 residues. V was cut by 6 bases and J by 6 bases, with 17 bases left in between. As DNA, the CDR3 is TGTGCCACCAGTGGATCCCCCGAGTACGCCGGGGAGCTGTTTTTT. Encoded protein: CATSGSPEYAGELFF. Full variable domain (remainder filled in from reference TRBV15 and TRBJ2-2): DAMVIQNPRYQVTQFGKPVTLSCSQTLNHNVMYWYQQKSSQAPKLLFHYYDKDFNNEADTPDNFQSRRPNTSFCFLDIRSPGLGDTAMYLCATSGSPEYAGELFFGEGSRLTVL.

The gene calls are TRBV29-1 and TRBJ2-2; D might be TRBD2 (6 bases). Germline values: CDR1 SQVTM, CDR2 ANQGSEA. This CDR3 comprises 13 residues. The V end lost 4 bases, the J end lost 5 bases, and 11 bases lay between the germline ends. The CDR3 DNA is TGCAGCGTTGCGGCCCGGGGGACCGGGGAGCTGTTTTTT. Its translation is CSVAARGTGELFF.

The chain combines TRBV28 with TRBJ1-2; 7 bases are a match to TRBD1. Germline V gene lookup returns CDR1 MDHEN and CDR2 SYDVKM. The CDR3 covers 14 residues. The trim removed 5 bases at V and 7 bases at J, leaving 10 bases unmatched. The CDR3 loop reads CASSQVGDSSGYTF. For the CDR3, the DNA is TGTGCCAGCAGTCAAGTCGGGGACAGTAGTGGCTACACCTTC.

The gene calls are TRBV6-1 and TRBJ1-1; D is unresolved. V gave up 1 base and J gave up 0 bases, with 9 bases separating them. This CDR3 comprises 15 residues. Germline V gives CDR1 MNHNS, CDR2 SASEGT. DNA for the CDR3: TGTGCCAGCAGTGAAGGGCTCGGCCTGAACACTGAAGCTTTCTTT. Encoded protein: CASSEGLGLNTEAFF.

This sequence joins TRBV9 and TRBJ2-3; 14 positions agree with TRBD2. V gave up 4 bases and J gave up 1 base; unmatched junction bases: 14. The CDR3 consists of 20 residues. CDR1 is SGDLS and CDR2 is YYNGEE in the germline V gene. The CDR3 here is CASSTTTSGRGFIGTDTQYF. The CDR3 bases are TGTGCCAGCAGCACAACGACTAGCGGGAGGGGGTTTATTGGCACAGATACGCAGTATTTT.